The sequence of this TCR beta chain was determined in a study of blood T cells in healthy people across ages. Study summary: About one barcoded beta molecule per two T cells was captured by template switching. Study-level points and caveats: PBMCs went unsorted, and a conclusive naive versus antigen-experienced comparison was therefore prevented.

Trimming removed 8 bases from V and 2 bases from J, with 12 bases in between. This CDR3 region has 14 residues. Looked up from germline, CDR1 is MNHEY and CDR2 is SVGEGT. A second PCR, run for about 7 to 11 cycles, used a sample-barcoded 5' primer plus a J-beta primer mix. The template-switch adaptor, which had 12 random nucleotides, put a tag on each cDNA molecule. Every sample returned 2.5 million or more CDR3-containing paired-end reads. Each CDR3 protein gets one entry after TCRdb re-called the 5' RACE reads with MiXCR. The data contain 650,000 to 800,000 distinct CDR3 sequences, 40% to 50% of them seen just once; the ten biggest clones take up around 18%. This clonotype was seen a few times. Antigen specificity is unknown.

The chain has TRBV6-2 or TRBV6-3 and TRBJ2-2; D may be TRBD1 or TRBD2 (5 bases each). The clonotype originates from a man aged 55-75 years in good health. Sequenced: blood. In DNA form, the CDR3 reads TGTGCCAGCCGTCGGGGCCCCAACACCGGGGAGCTGTTTTTT. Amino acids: CASRRGPNTGELFF.